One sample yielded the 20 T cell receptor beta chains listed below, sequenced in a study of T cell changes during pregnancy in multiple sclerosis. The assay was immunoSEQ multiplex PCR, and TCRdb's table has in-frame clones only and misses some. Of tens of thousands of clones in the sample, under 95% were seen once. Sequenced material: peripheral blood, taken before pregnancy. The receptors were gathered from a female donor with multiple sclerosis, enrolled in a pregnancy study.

The CDR3 DNA is TGTGCCAGCAGCTTAGCCCACCTGGGGGGAGTAGGTGAGAACACTGAAGCTTTCTTT. Its translation is CASSLAHLGGVGENTEAFF. V and J are TRBV7-8 and TRBJ1-1; weak D call: TRBD1 (5 bases). CDR1 is SGHVS, CDR2 FQNEAQ, per germline. V was shortened by 0 bases and J by 1 base, with 21 bases between the two germline ends. The CDR3 consists of 19 residues.

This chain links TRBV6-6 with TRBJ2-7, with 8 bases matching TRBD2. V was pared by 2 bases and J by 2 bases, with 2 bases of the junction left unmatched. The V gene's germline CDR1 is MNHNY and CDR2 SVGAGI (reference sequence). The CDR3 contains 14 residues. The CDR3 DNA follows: TGTGCCAGCAGTTACACGGGAGGGACCTACGAGCAGTACTTC. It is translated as CASSYTGGTYEQYF.

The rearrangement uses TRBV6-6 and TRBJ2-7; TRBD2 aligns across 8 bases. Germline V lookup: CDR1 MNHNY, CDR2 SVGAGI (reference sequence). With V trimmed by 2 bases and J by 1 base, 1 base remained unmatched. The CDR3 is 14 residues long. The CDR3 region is CASSYGLASYEQYF. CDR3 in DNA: TGTGCCAGCAGTTACGGACTAGCTTCCTACGAGCAGTACTTC.

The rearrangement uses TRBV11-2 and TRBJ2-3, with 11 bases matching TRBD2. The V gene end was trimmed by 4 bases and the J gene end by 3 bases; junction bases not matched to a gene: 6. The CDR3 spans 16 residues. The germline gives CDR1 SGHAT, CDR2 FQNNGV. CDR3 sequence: CASSSLAGGGTDTQYF. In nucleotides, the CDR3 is TGTGCCAGCAGCTCCCTAGCGGGGGGCGGGACAGATACGCAGTATTTT.

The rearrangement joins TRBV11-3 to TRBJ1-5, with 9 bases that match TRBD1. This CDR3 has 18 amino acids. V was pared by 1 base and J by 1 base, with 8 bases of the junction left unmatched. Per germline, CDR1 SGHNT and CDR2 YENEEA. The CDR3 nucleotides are TGTGCCAGCAGCTTAGTAGAGGGACAGGGTTGGAGCAATCAGCCCCAGCATTTT. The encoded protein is CASSLVEGQGWSNQPQHF.

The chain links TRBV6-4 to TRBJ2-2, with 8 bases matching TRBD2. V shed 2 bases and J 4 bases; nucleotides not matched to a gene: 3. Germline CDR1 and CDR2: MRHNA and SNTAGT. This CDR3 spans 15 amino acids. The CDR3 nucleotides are TGTGCCAGCAGTGACGGGACTAGTTCCACCGGGGAGCTGTTTTTT. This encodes CASSDGTSSTGELFF.

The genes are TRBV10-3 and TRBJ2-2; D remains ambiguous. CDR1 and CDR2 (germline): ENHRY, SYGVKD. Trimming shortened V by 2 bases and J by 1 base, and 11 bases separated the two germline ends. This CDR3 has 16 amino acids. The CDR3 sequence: CAISEETPKNTGELFF. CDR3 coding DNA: TGTGCCATCAGTGAGGAAACACCCAAGAACACCGGGGAGCTGTTTTTT.

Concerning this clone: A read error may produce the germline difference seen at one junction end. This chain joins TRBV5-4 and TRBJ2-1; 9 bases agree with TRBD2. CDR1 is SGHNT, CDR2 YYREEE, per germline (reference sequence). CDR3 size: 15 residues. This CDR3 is CASSFVAGGYSEQFF. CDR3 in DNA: TGTGCCAGCAGCTTTGTGGCGGGAGGGTACAGTGAGCAGTTCTTC.

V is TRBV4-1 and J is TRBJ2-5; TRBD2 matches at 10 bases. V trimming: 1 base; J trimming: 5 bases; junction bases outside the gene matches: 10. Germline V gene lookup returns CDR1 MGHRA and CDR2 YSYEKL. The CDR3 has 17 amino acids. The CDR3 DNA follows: TGCGCCAGCAGCCAAGCCCTAGCGGGAGATTCAAGGGAGACCCAGTACTTC. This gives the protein CASSQALAGDSRETQYF.

The DNA of the CDR3 is TGTGCCAGCAGCCCAGGGGGCCCTGAAGCTTTCTTT. Protein product: CASSPGGPEAFF. The genes are TRBV7-8 and TRBJ1-1; 8 bases agree with TRBD1. Looked up from germline, CDR1 is SGHVS and CDR2 is FQNEAQ. Trimming removed 5 bases from V and 6 bases from J; junction bases left unmatched: 2. CDR3 length equals 12 residues.

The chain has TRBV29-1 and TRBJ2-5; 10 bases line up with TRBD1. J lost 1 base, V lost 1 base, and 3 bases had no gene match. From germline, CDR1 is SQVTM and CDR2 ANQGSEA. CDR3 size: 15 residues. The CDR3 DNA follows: TGCAGCGTTGAAGGTGGGGACAGGGGCCAAGAGACCCAGTACTTC. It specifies CSVEGGDRGQETQYF.

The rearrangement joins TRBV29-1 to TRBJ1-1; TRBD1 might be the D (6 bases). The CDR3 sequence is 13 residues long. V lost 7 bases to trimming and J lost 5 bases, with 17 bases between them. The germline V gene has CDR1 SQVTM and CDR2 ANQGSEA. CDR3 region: CSALTKRGTEAFF. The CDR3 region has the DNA TGCAGCGCTCTAACGAAAAGGGGGACTGAAGCTTTCTTT.

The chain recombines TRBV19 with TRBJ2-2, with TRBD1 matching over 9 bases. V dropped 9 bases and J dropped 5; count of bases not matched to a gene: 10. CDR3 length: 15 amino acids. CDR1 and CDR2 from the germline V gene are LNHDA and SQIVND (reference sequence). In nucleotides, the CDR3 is TGTGCCAGCCGGGCGGGACAGGGATTTACCGGGGAGCTGTTTTTT. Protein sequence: CASRAGQGFTGELFF.

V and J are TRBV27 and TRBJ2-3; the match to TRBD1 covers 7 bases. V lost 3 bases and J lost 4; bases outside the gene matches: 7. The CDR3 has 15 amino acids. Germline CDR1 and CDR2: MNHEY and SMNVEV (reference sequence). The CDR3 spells CASSFRGGNADTQYF. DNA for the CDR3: TGTGCCAGCAGTTTCCGAGGGGGCAACGCAGATACGCAGTATTTT.

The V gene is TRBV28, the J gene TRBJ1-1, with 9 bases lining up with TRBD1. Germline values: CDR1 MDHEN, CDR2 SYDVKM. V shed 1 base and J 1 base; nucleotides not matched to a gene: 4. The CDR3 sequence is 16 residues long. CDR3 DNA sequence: TGTGCCAGCAGTTTATTACAGGGGGCCTCGAACACTGAAGCTTTCTTT. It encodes CASSLLQGASNTEAFF.

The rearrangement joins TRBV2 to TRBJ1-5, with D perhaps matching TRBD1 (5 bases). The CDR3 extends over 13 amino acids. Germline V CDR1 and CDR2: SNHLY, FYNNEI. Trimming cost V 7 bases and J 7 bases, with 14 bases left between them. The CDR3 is CASKGRVEQPQHF. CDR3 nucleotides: TGTGCCAGCAAGGGCAGGGTGGAACAGCCCCAGCATTTT.

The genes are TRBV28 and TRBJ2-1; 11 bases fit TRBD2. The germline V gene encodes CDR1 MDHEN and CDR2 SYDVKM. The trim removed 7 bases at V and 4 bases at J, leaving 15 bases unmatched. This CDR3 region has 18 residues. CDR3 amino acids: CASTPLGSGTSGYNEQFF. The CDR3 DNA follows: TGTGCCAGCACCCCCTTGGGGTCGGGGACTAGCGGTTACAATGAGCAGTTCTTC.

The CDR3 DNA sequence: TGCGCCAGCAGCGTCCGGTTGAGCTCCTACAATGAGCAGTTCTTC. Its translation is CASSVRLSSYNEQFF. The chain carries TRBV4-3 and TRBJ2-1; D not resolved. CDR1 is LGHNA, CDR2 YSLEER, per germline. CDR3 size: 15 residues. Between the trimmed V and J ends, which lost 5 bases and 0 bases, there was a span of 11 bases.

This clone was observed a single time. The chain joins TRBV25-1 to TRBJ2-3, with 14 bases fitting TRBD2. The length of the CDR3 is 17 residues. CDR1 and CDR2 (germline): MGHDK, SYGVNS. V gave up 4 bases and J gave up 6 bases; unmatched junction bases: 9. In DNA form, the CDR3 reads TGTGCCAGCAGTGGCGGACTAGCGGGGGGAAAACGTGATACGCAGTATTTT. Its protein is CASSGGLAGGKRDTQYF. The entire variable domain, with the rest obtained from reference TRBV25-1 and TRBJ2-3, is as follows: EADIYQTPRYLVIGTGKKITLECSQTMGHDKMYWYQQDPGMELHLIHYSYGVNSTEKGDLSSESTVSRIRTEHFPLTLESARPSHTSQYLCASSGGLAGGKRDTQYFGPGTRLTVL.

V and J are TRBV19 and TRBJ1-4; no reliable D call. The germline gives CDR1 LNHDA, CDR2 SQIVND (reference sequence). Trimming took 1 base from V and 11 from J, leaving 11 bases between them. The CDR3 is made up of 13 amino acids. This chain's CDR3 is CASSIGFGEKLFF. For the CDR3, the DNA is TGTGCCAGTAGTATAGGGTTCGGGGAGAAACTGTTTTTT.